The clone carrying this TCR beta chain was recorded only once. Its antigen remains unidentified. Looked up from germline, CDR1 is LNHNV and CDR2 is YYDKDF (reference sequence). The CDR3 extends over 16 amino acids. V gave up 4 bases and J gave up 7 bases, with 19 bases separating them. Average productive template count per sample was roughly 38,000. Libraries were prepared by immunoSEQ multiplex PCR; TCRdb keeps only in-frame clonotypes and omits some of them. The sample has about 42,000 clones, 80% to 85% seen once. These data are taken from a study of STAT3 mutations in large granular lymphocyte leukemia. Study-wide results and caveats: Every T-cell large granular lymphocyte leukemia patient had at least one immunodominant TCR beta clonotype. No sample exists from the first appearance of each clone. All newly emerging clones after therapy were STAT3 wild type.

The V gene is TRBV15, the J gene TRBJ1-4; D unclear. Sequencing used PBMCs. The sequence derives from a human donor with T large granular lymphocyte leukemia. Some clones in this sample may be carry-over from other donors' samples. CDR3 in amino acids: CATSNRDGKRGEKLFF. Here the CDR3 DNA reads TGTGCCACCAGCAACCGAGACGGGAAGCGAGGTGAAAAACTGTTTTTT.